This T cell receptor beta chain was profiled in a study of cytomegalovirus exposure and HLA in healthy donors. Study-wide context: A prior analysis found roughly 110 million unique TCR beta sequences from around 180 million T cells. General study points: The authors later found most CMV-associated TCR beta chains appeared HLA-restricted.

13 Jbeta primers and 60 Vbeta primers were used for the PCR. In the study's own analysis: Later, an analysis found 75 million to 90 million unique TCR beta chains, and roughly 9.9 million of these were shared. Here immunoSEQ multiplex PCR was the method, and the copy in TCRdb shows in-frame clones only, minus some. V and J calls and clone size follow that table, whereas D and trimming were derived from the DNA. This sample carries some 220,000 clones, 82% of them seen once, and the ten largest clones take roughly 0.58%. A note on this clone: The antigen remains unidentified.

The sequence derives from a woman between 40 and 50 years old in good health and CMV-seronegative. Source material: PBMCs.

DNA for the CDR3: TGTGCCAGCAGTGGGGCAGCGAGCTCCTACAATGAGCAGTTCTTC. It is translated as CASSGAASSYNEQFF. The J gene is TRBJ2-1, the V gene TRBV28, with D possibly TRBD1 on 5 matching bases. From germline, CDR1 is MDHEN and CDR2 SYDVKM. V lost 5 bases and J 0 bases, leaving 11 bases between the germline ends. The CDR3 totals 15 residues. Complete variable domain (other parts from reference TRBV28 and TRBJ2-1): DVKVTQSSRYLVKRTGEKVFLECVQDMDHENMFWYRQDPGLGLRLIYFSYDVKMKEKGDIPEGYSVSREKKERFSLILESASTNQTSMYLCASSGAASSYNEQFFGPGTRLTVL.